This T cell receptor (beta chain) originates from a study of beta chain features in type 1 diabetes. This clone came up a few times. Antigen specificity is unknown. Every isolated RNA sample was fully reverse transcribed, so sequencing captured expressed TCRB transcripts. TCRdb's table, derived via immunoSEQ multiplex PCR, lists solely in-frame clones and lacks some. The table includes some 150,000 clones, roughly 48% detected once. Study-wide results and caveats: The influence of HLA type on TCRB rearrangement stayed undetermined.

The CDR3 contains 14 residues. Looked up from germline, CDR1 is MNHNS and CDR2 is SASEGT. Between the trimmed V and J ends, which lost 3 bases and 0 bases, there was a span of 6 bases. The sequence was collected from a man aged 18 to 29 in good health. Sequencing was performed on Tregs from blood. The chain has TRBV6-1 and TRBJ1-3; D gene uncertain. This chain's CDR3 is CASSEPGSGNTIYF. The CDR3 DNA sequence: TGTGCCAGCAGTGAGCCAGGCTCTGGAAACACCATATATTTT.